This T cell receptor (beta chain) was captured in a study of breast tumors, draining lymph nodes, adjacent tissues. Study-level results: Data fit most tumor T cells coming from lymph node, expanding in tumor. Luminal-like breast cancer showed significantly higher tumor–nontumor repertoire similarity than basal-like. Tumors had less TCR diversity than lymph nodes, more than nontumor tissue. The lymph node origin of tumor T cells was framed as consistent with a hypothesis, not demonstrated.

CDR1 DFQATT and CDR2 SNEGSKA come from the germline V gene (reference sequence). This CDR3 comprises 13 residues. V lost 3 bases and J 2 bases, leaving 8 bases between the germline ends. TCRdb re-called the multiplex PCR reads with MiXCR, one entry per CDR3 protein. The sample consists of roughly 220,000 distinct CDR3 sequences, roughly a third of them appearing once. With regard to this clonotype: Antigen unknown.

Breast cancer patients provided tissue from their axillary draining lymph nodes. The chain couples TRBV20-1 to TRBJ1-3, with D unresolved. The sequence derives from a female donor with breast cancer. Some clones in this sample may be carry-over from other donors' samples. The sample taken for sequencing was axillary lymph node tissue. The CDR3 protein is CSARTGTGNTIYF. Written as DNA, the CDR3 is TGCAGTGCTAGGACCGGGACTGGAAACACCATATATTTT.